The 8 T cell receptor beta chains given below trace back to one sample, sequenced in a study of regulatory T cells in long-lasting Graves disease (dated by TCRdb to 2020 to 2022). The protocol used for the library was multiplex PCR. Sequencing used an Illumina HiSeq 4000. iRepertoire HTBI primers and Arm-PCR amplification of CDR3 regions were used to construct TCR beta libraries. TCRdb applied fastp at Q25 and MiXCR to the public reads, then kept only in-frame beta chains. CDR3 protein sequences are deduplicated, and each keeps its most common genes and DNA. Present in this sample are a few hundred thousand distinct CDR3 sequences, around 20% of which were seen just once. The top ten clonotypes cover roughly 28% of the sample. The time point label, read with the paper, signifies: persistent/refractory GD, antithyroid drugs over 5 years with positive TRAb. For both TCR sequencing and RNA sequencing, RNA was extracted from PBMCs in TRIzol.

The sample here was peripheral blood mononuclear cells (PBMCs), taken when the disease was refractory, from a patient treated with antithyroid drugs. The receptors derive from a female donor with Graves disease.

This clonotype was seen more than once but under ten times. The chain joins TRBV3-1 to TRBJ2-4; 8 nucleotides match TRBD2. CDR1 is LGHDT and CDR2 is YNNKEL in the germline V gene (reference sequence). V lost 2 bases and J lost 0; bases outside the gene matches: 9. The CDR3 extends over 18 amino acids. The CDR3 region is CASSQQSGSEIAKNIQYF. CDR3 nucleotides: TGTGCCAGCAGCCAACAGAGCGGGAGTGAGATAGCCAAAAACATTCAGTACTTC.

Concerning this clonotype: A clone one base away is much larger, so this may be a read error. V gene TRBV7-9 combines with J gene TRBJ1-1; D possibly corresponds to TRBD1 (5 bases). CDR3 length: 13 amino acids. Germline V lookup: CDR1 SEHNR, CDR2 FQNEAQ (reference sequence). V was pared by 8 bases and J by 1 base, with 11 bases between. The CDR3 coding sequence is TGTGCCAGCGGCATGGGACCGAACACTGAAGCTTTCTTT. This translates into CASGMGPNTEAFF.

In this sample, this clonotype turned up a few times. This chain uses TRBV29-1 with TRBJ1-1; D call uncertain. This CDR3 comprises 12 residues. CDR1 and CDR2 from the germline V gene are SQVTM and ANQGSEA. Trimming stripped 0 bases from V and 7 bases from J, with 9 bases between. In DNA, the CDR3 is TGCAGCGTTGAAGATTCAACCGGTGAAGCTTTCTTT. As protein: CSVEDSTGEAFF.

This clonotype was counted many times. The rearrangement joins TRBV29-1 to TRBJ2-5, with D perhaps TRBD2 (6 bases). Germline CDR1 and CDR2: SQVTM and ANQGSEA. CDR3 length: 13 amino acids. In DNA, the CDR3 is TGCAACCCTTTCCGGAGGGCCGGGGAGACCCAGTACTTC. It is translated as CNPFRRAGETQYF.

The chain combines TRBV7-9 with TRBJ1-4; possible D gene TRBD1, 6 bases. The CDR3 is made up of 15 amino acids. Germline V CDR1 and CDR2: SEHNR, FQNEAQ (reference sequence). Trimming stripped 4 bases from V and 0 bases from J, with 9 bases between. CDR3 sequence (DNA): TGTGCCAGCAGCTCGCACAGGGCAACTAATGAAAAACTGTTTTTT. This codes for CASSSHRATNEKLFF. Full variable domain (rest looked up from reference TRBV7-9 and TRBJ1-4): DTGVSQNPRHKITKRGQNVTFRCDPISEHNRLYWYRQTLGQGPEFLTYFQNEAQLEKSRLLSDRFSAERPKGSFSTLEIQRTEQGDSAMYLCASSSHRATNEKLFFGSGTQLSVL.

The rearrangement links TRBV18 to TRBJ2-7; D possibly corresponds to TRBD2 (6 bases). The CDR3 covers 16 residues. CDR1 is KGHSH and CDR2 is LQKENI in the germline V gene. V was pared by 1 base and J by 1 base, with 14 bases between. This CDR3 is CASSPLRLESSYEQYF. CDR3 DNA sequence: TGTGCCAGCTCACCACTGAGACTAGAATCTTCCTACGAGCAGTACTTC. Together with reference TRBV18 and TRBJ2-7, the CDR3 gives the full variable domain: NAGVMQNPRHLVRRRGQEARLRCSPMKGHSHVYWYRQLPEEGLKFMVYLQKENIIDESGMPKERFSAEFPKEGPSILRIQQVVRGDSAAYFCASSPLRLESSYEQYFGPGTRLTVT.

This clonotype was counted a few times. V and J are TRBV11-3 and TRBJ2-7; D gene unclear. CDR3 length: 16 residues. V lost 1 base to trimming and J lost 0 bases, with 13 bases between them. Germline values: CDR1 SGHNT, CDR2 YENEEA. The CDR3 loop reads CASSLGWPSPSYEQYF. The CDR3 nucleotides read TGTGCCAGCAGCTTAGGGTGGCCTTCACCCTCCTACGAGCAGTACTTC.

The chain couples TRBV7-9 to TRBJ2-7; maybe TRBD2 (6 bases). The CDR3 covers 16 residues. Germline CDR1 is SEHNR and CDR2 is FQNEAQ (reference sequence). Trimming cost V 3 bases and J 4 bases, with 19 bases left between them. The CDR3 protein is CASSFSRPGLGYEQYF. The DNA of the CDR3 is TGTGCCAGCAGCTTTTCCCGTCCGGGACTGGGGTACGAGCAGTACTTC.